This T cell receptor (beta chain) is drawn from a study of CD8+ T cells in alopecia areata. Trimming removed 2 bases from V and 5 bases from J, with 12 bases in between. The CDR3 sequence is 15 residues long. Germline CDR1 reads SEHNR; CDR2 reads FQNEAQ (reference sequence). Extraction of RNA preceded its reverse transcription into cDNA, which served as the sequencing template. Profiling relied on immunoSEQ multiplex PCR, and the TCRdb table lists in-frame clones only, not all of them. The sample lists 34,000 or so clones; 55% were seen once. What was sequenced was NKG2D-high CD8+ T cells sorted from blood. The sequence was collected from a human donor with alopecia areata. The J gene is TRBJ2-2, the V gene TRBV7-9, with D tentatively TRBD1 or TRBD2 (5 bases each). In DNA, the CDR3 is TGTGCCAGCAGCTTAACGCAGGGACGGACCGGGGAGCTGTTTTTT. This translates into CASSLTQGRTGELFF.